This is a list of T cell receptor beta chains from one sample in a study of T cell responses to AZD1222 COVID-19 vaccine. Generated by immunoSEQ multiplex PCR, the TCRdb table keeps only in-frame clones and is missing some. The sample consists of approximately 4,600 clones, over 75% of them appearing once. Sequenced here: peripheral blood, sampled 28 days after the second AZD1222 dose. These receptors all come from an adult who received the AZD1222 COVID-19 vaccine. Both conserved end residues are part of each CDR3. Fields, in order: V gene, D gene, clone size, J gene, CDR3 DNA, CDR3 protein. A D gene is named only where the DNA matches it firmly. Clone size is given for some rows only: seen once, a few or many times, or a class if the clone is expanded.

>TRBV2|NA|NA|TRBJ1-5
TGTGCCAGCAGGGGCCCGGCCGGCAATCAGCCCCAGCATTTT
CASRGPAGNQPQHF
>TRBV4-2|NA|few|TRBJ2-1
TGTGCCAGCAGCCAAGTTAGTGGGAGCACCTACAATGAGCAGTTCTTC
CASSQVSGSTYNEQFF
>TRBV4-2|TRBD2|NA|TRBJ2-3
TGTGCCAGCAGCCAAGATGTCGGGCGACTAGCGGGGGCCCGCACGCAGTATTTT
CASSQDVGRLAGARTQYF
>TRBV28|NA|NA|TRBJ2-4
TGTGCCAGCAGACTATCGGACTCACTAAACATTCAGTACTTC
CASRLSDSLNIQYF
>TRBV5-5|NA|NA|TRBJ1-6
TGTGCCAGCAGCTTGGAGCCGGGACCCCCATATAATTCACCCCTCCACTTT
CASSLEPGPPYNSPLHF
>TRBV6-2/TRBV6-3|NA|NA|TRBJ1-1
TGTGCCAGCAGTCACGGCACTGAAGCTTTCTTT
CASSHGTEAFF
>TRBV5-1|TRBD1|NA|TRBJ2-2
TGCGCCAGCAGCCTCGGGACAGGGGTCACCGGGGAGCTGTTTTTT
CASSLGTGVTGELFF
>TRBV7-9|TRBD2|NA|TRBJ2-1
TGTGCCAGCAGCTTTACTAGCGGGAGGGGCAATGAGCAGTTCTTC
CASSFTSGRGNEQFF
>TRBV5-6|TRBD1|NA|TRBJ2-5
TGTGCCAGCAGCCTCGGACAGGGGAGCAGAGAGGCCCAGTACTTC
CASSLGQGSREAQYF
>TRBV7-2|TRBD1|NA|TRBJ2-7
TGTGCCAGCAGCTTAAGGACAGGGGGCGTAATAATCGACGAGCAGTACTTC
CASSLRTGGVIIDEQYF
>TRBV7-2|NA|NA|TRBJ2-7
TGTGCCAGCAGCTTAGTGTCGGGAGCGCAGTACTTC
CASSLVSGAQYF
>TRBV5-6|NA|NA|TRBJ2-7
TGTGCCAGCAGCTTTGGGCGTGGACAGTCAATTTACGAGCAGTACTTC
CASSFGRGQSIYEQYF
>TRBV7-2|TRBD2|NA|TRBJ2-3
TGTGCCAGCAGACCCGGGACTACCCCCACAGATACGCAGTATTTT
CASRPGTTPTDTQYF
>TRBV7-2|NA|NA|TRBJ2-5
TGTGCCAGCAGCTTAGGGGCGGGCCCAGAGACCCAGTACTTC
CASSLGAGPETQYF
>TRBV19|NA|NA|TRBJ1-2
TGTGCCAGTAGTAAGGCCCCCGGGACAACCGCTAACTATGGCTACACCTTC
CASSKAPGTTANYGYTF
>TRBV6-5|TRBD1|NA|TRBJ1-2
TGTGCCAGCAGTCGCCAAGGGGGCGCCGTAGGGGGCTACACCTTC
CASSRQGGAVGGYTF
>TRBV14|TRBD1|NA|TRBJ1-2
TGTGCCAGCAGCCTTTGGACAGGGGAGTATGGCTACACCTTC
CASSLWTGEYGYTF
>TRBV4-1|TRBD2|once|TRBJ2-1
TGCGCCAGCAGCCAACAAACTAGCGGCCCCTACAATGAGCAGTTCTTC
CASSQQTSGPYNEQFF
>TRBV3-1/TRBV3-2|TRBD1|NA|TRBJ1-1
TGTGCCAGCAGCCGGGGACAGGGTATTACTGAAGCTTTCTTT
CASSRGQGITEAFF
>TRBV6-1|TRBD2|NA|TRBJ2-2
TGTGCCAGCAGTGAAACCGGGACTAGCGCGAACACCGGGGAGCTGTTTTTT
CASSETGTSANTGELFF
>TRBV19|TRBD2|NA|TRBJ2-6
TGTGCCAGTAGTATCATAAGCGGGAGCTGGGCCAACGTCCTGACTTTC
CASSIISGSWANVLTF
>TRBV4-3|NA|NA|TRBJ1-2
TGCGCCAGCAGCCAAGATCTAATCGGACAGCCTTCCTACTATGGCTACACCTTC
CASSQDLIGQPSYYGYTF
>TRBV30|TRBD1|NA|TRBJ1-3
TGTGCCTGGAGAGACAGGGGCACTGGAAACACCATATATTTT
CAWRDRGTGNTIYF
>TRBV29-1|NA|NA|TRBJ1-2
TGCAGCGTTGAGACAGCTAACTATGGCTACACCTTC
CSVETANYGYTF
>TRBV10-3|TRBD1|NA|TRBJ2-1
TGTGCCATCAAGGGACAGGCGTACAATGAGCAGTTCTTC
CAIKGQAYNEQFF
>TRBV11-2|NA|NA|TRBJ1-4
TGTGCCAGCAGCTTAGAATCTGGGGGGTATGAAAAACTGTTTTTT
CASSLESGGYEKLFF
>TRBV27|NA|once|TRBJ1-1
TGTGCCAGCAGTCGGGCAAAGGTTTTGAACACTGAAGCTTTCTTT
CASSRAKVLNTEAFF
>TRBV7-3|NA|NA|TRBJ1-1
TGTGCCAGCAGCGCTCGCGCGGGGGTGAACACTGAAGCTTTCTTT
CASSARAGVNTEAFF
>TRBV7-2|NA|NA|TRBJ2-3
TGTGCCAGCAGCTTAGTGGGAGTTCGTGCGGATACGCAGTATTTT
CASSLVGVRADTQYF
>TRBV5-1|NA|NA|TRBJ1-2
TGCGCCAGCAGCTTGGGATCAGGGCCCTCCTATGGCTACACCTTC
CASSLGSGPSYGYTF
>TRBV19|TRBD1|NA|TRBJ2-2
TGTGCCAGTAGTCCGGGGACAGTAAACACCGGGGAGCTGTTTTTT
CASSPGTVNTGELFF
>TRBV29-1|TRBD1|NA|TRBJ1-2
TGCAGCGGGGGACAGGGTAATGGCTACACCTTC
CSGGQGNGYTF
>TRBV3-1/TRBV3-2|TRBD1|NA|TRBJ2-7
TGTGCCAGCAGCCAAGTGGCACTAGGGGGCCTCTACGAGCAGTACTTC
CASSQVALGGLYEQYF
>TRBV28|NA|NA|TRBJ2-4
TGTGCCAGCAGCATACAGGGTTTGATCATTCAGTACTTC
CASSIQGLIIQYF
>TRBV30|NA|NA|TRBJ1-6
TGTAGGGTCCAGGCGAACTCACCCCTCCACTTT
CRVQANSPLHF
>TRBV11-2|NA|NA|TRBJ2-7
TGTGCCAGCAGCCCCTCGACGCTCGGCGAGCAGTACTTC
CASSPSTLGEQYF
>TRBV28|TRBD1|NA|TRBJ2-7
TGTGCCAGCAGTACAATGGACAGGGGATTAGGGGAGCAGTACTTC
CASSTMDRGLGEQYF
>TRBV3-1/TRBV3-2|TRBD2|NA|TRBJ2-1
TGTGCCAGCAGCCAAGACGGGGGGGCAGGAAATGAGCAGTTCTTC
CASSQDGGAGNEQFF
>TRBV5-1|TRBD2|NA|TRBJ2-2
TGCGCCAGCAGCCCGAGACTAGCGGCGAACACCGGGGAGCTGTTTTTT
CASSPRLAANTGELFF
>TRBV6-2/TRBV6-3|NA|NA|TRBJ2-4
TGTGCCAGCAGTTACTCCTGGGGCCTAGCCAAAAACATTCAGTACTTC
CASSYSWGLAKNIQYF
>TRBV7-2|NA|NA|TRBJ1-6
TGTGCCAGCAGCGGCGGACAGCCTTATAATTCACCCCTCCACTTT
CASSGGQPYNSPLHF
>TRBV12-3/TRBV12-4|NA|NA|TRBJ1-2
TGTGCCAGCAGTAAACAGGAGAACTATGGCTACACCTTC
CASSKQENYGYTF
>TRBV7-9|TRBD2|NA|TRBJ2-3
TGTGCCAGCAGAGGGATAGCGGGGGGTCGCACAGATACGCAGTATTTT
CASRGIAGGRTDTQYF
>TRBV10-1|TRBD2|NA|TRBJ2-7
TGCGCCAGCAGTGAGAAGCGGGGGTCCTACGAGCAGTACTTC
CASSEKRGSYEQYF
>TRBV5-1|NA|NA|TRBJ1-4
TGCGCCAGCAGCAAAGGACGGGGGACTAATGAAAAACTGTTTTTT
CASSKGRGTNEKLFF